Following are 32 T cell receptor beta chains from one sample sequenced in a study of blood T cell repertoires in COVID-19. The data were produced by immunoSEQ multiplex PCR, yet TCRdb's version contains in-frame clones alone and is incomplete. In the table there are 330,000 or so clones, 92% of which are singletons. Sequencing input: PBMCs or T cells enriched from blood (not recorded which). These TCRs come from a woman in her thirties who had recovered from COVID-19.

V is TRBV7-3 and J is TRBJ2-6, with D unresolved. This CDR3 region has 15 residues. Per germline, CDR1 SGHTA and CDR2 FQGTGA. The germline V and J ends were trimmed by 5 bases and 1 base, with 9 bases remaining between them. The CDR3 coding sequence is TGTGCCAGCAGCCCACAATCATCTGGGGCCAACGTCCTGACTTTC. This codes for CASSPQSSGANVLTF. Using reference TRBV7-3 and TRBJ2-6 for the parts outside the CDR3, the full variable domain is GAGVSQTPSNKVTEKGKYVELRCDPISGHTALYWYRQSLGQGPEFLIYFQGTGAADDSGLPNDRFFAVRPEGSVSTLKIQRTERGDSAVYLCASSPQSSGANVLTFGAGSRLTVL.

The count of this clone is one. The CDR3 loop is CASSSLGGAGYGYTF. DNA of the CDR3: TGTGCCAGCAGCTCTTTAGGGGGCGCCGGCTATGGCTACACCTTC. The V call is TRBV28, the J call TRBJ1-2; 7 bases align to TRBD1. Germline V gives CDR1 MDHEN, CDR2 SYDVKM. J lost 4 bases, V lost 6 bases, and 11 bases had no gene match. This CDR3 comprises 15 residues.

The rearrangement links TRBV18 to TRBJ1-5, with D unclear. From germline, CDR1 is KGHSH and CDR2 LQKENI. Trimming pared 4 bases from V and 5 bases from J, leaving 9 bases between. The CDR3 length is 13 residues. Here the CDR3 DNA reads TGTGCCAGCTCACGCCAGACTGATCAGCCCCAGCATTTT. This translates into CASSRQTDQPQHF.

The chain has TRBV7-2 and TRBJ2-7; 8 bases are shared with TRBD2. This CDR3 has 15 residues. After removal of 3 bases from V and 2 bases from J, the junction contained 6 bases not matched to a gene. Germline lookup yields CDR1 SGHTA and CDR2 FQGNSA. DNA of the CDR3: TGTGCCAGCAGCTTCGTGGCGGGGGGAACCTACGAGCAGTACTTC. It specifies CASSFVAGGTYEQYF.

The genes are TRBV28 and TRBJ2-2; D perhaps matches TRBD1 (6 bases). Germline CDR1 is MDHEN and CDR2 is SYDVKM. The CDR3 is 16 amino acids. Trimming left V 5 bases short and J 6 bases short, with 19 bases between. The CDR3 DNA is TGTGCCAGCAGTCTCCTCATGACTCCAGGGGCCGGGGAGCTGTTTTTT. Its translation is CASSLLMTPGAGELFF.

The chain employs TRBV18 and TRBJ1-2; TRBD1 is a possible D gene (6 bases). Germline V gives CDR1 KGHSH, CDR2 LQKENI. CDR3 size: 16 residues. V was trimmed by 2 bases and J by 4 bases, leaving 17 bases between them. For the CDR3, the DNA is TGTGCCAGCTCACCAGGGGGAATGCTACAGGGCTATGGCTACACCTTC. Translation: CASSPGGMLQGYGYTF. Variable domain in full (rest from reference TRBV18 and TRBJ1-2): NAGVMQNPRHLVRRRGQEARLRCSPMKGHSHVYWYRQLPEEGLKFMVYLQKENIIDESGMPKERFSAEFPKEGPSILRIQQVVRGDSAAYFCASSPGGMLQGYGYTFGSGTRLTVV.

The J gene is TRBJ2-5, the V gene TRBV12-3 or TRBV12-4; D may be TRBD2 (5 bases). V shed 7 bases and J shed 0 bases, with 9 bases lying between them. The CDR3 totals 13 residues. CDR3 sequence (DNA): TGTGCCAGCACCCCGGGGTACCAAGAGACCCAGTACTTC. This sequence encodes CASTPGYQETQYF.

V is TRBV12-3 or TRBV12-4 and J is TRBJ2-3; unclear D gene. The V end lost 5 bases, the J end lost 6 bases, and 9 bases lay between the germline ends. This CDR3 comprises 12 residues. DNA for the CDR3: TGTGCCAGCAGTCGAGGTTGGGATACGCAGTATTTT. Amino acids: CASSRGWDTQYF.

The table lists this clone with a count of one. The CDR3 nucleotides are TGTGCCAGCAGCTCCAGAGGGGGTGGCAGTGGAAACACCATATATTTT. This sequence encodes CASSSRGGGSGNTIYF. The V gene is TRBV7-2, the J gene TRBJ1-3, with a tentative D call TRBD1 (6 bases). CDR3 length equals 16 residues. The V gene lost 4 bases and the J gene lost 3 bases, with 16 bases spanning the gap. CDR1 is SGHTA and CDR2 is FQGNSA in the germline V gene.

The chain couples TRBV18 to TRBJ2-3, with TRBD1 matching 7 bases. The CDR3 consists of 16 residues. Trimming cost V 0 bases and J 2 bases; bases outside gene matches: 5. Germline-derived CDR1 and CDR2 are KGHSH and LQKENI. This CDR3 is CASSPPAGGDTDTQYF. The CDR3 DNA reads as TGTGCCAGCTCACCACCGGCAGGGGGTGACACAGATACGCAGTATTTT.

The CDR3 is CASRSTGGGEKLFF. CDR3 DNA: TGTGCCAGCAGGTCCACAGGGGGAGGAGAAAAACTGTTTTTT. This chain uses TRBV2 with TRBJ1-4; 8 nucleotides align to TRBD1. This CDR3 is 14 amino acids long. The trim removed 6 bases at V and 8 bases at J, leaving 8 bases unmatched. Germline CDR1 SNHLY, CDR2 FYNNEI.

V usage is TRBV7-3 and J usage is TRBJ2-3; 12 nucleotides match TRBD2. In germline, CDR1 is SGHTA, CDR2 FQGTGA. J lost 1 base, V lost 5 bases, and 10 bases had no gene match. The CDR3 has 18 amino acids. The CDR3 sequence is CASSPTGASGGGTDTQYF. The CDR3 DNA reads TGTGCCAGCAGCCCCACGGGGGCTAGCGGGGGGGGCACAGATACGCAGTATTTT.

The J gene is TRBJ1-1, the V gene TRBV6-2 or TRBV6-3; a possible D gene is TRBD1 (6 bases). Germline CDR1 and CDR2: MNHEY and SVGEGT. Trimming stripped 6 bases from V and 4 bases from J, with 15 bases between. This CDR3 is built from 14 residues. The CDR3 nucleotides read TGTGCCAGCAGCGCTACAGGGCGAAGCACTGAAGCTTTCTTT. It encodes CASSATGRSTEAFF.

V is TRBV6-2 or TRBV6-3 and J is TRBJ1-4, with D uncertain. The germline V and J ends were trimmed by 0 bases and 7 bases, with 15 bases remaining between them. The CDR3 covers 16 residues. The germline gives CDR1 MNHEY, CDR2 SVGEGT. The CDR3 sequence: CASSYSSGITVEKLFF. As DNA, the CDR3 is TGTGCCAGCAGTTACTCGTCGGGGATAACTGTTGAAAAACTGTTTTTT.

The rearrangement links TRBV5-1 to TRBJ2-1; 7 bases agree with TRBD2. Germline-derived CDR1 and CDR2 are SGHRS and YFSETQ. The CDR3 spans 14 residues. With V trimmed by 0 bases and J by 10 bases, 7 bases remained unmatched. The CDR3 loop reads CASSLDPAGREQFF. CDR3 sequence (DNA): TGCGCCAGCAGCTTGGATCCAGCGGGGAGGGAGCAGTTCTTC.

This chain uses TRBV7-9 with TRBJ1-4; D is possibly TRBD1 (5 bases). V lost 1 base to trimming and J lost 5 bases, with 8 bases between them. The CDR3 consists of 14 residues. CDR1 and CDR2 (germline): SEHNR, FQNEAQ (reference sequence). The CDR3 DNA is TGTGCCAGCAGCTTAGTGGGGCTCAATGAAAAACTGTTTTTT. Protein product: CASSLVGLNEKLFF.

The chain is built from TRBV5-1 and TRBJ2-2, with a tentative D call TRBD1 (5 bases). The CDR3 length is 13 residues. Germline V gene sequence: CDR1 SGHRS, CDR2 YFSETQ. V lost 7 bases to trimming and J lost 3 bases, with 10 bases between them. CDR3 DNA: TGCGCCAGCTCGGACACCTACACCGGGGAGCTGTTTTTT. Translation: CASSDTYTGELFF.

The chain links TRBV11-2 to TRBJ1-4, with D perhaps matching TRBD1 (5 bases). Between the trimmed V and J ends, which lost 3 bases and 7 bases, there was a span of 9 bases. Germline V gene lookup returns CDR1 SGHAT and CDR2 FQNNGV. This CDR3 comprises 13 residues. The CDR3 region is CASSFRVGEKLFF. CDR3 DNA: TGTGCCAGCAGCTTCAGGGTGGGTGAAAAACTGTTTTTT.

The chain recombines TRBV12-3 or TRBV12-4 with TRBJ1-4, with unresolved D. V shed 3 bases and J shed 7 bases, with 6 bases lying between them. The CDR3 consists of 12 residues. In DNA, the CDR3 is TGTGCCAGCAGTTTTGGCGGTGAAAAACTGTTTTTT. Translation: CASSFGGEKLFF.

The chain joins TRBV11-3 to TRBJ2-2; D possibly corresponds to TRBD1 (6 bases). In germline, CDR1 is SGHNT, CDR2 YENEEA. Trimming left V 5 bases short and J 4 bases short, with 11 bases between. The CDR3 sequence is 14 residues long. The chain's CDR3 is CASSPGTRTGELFF. CDR3 DNA sequence: TGTGCCAGCAGCCCCGGGACACGCACCGGGGAGCTGTTTTTT. Supplemented by reference TRBV11-3 and TRBJ2-2, the full variable domain reads EAGVVQSPRYKIIEKKQPVAFWCNPISGHNTLYWYLQNLGQGPELLIRYENEEAVDDSQLPKDRFSAERLKGVDSTLKIQPAELGDSAVYLCASSPGTRTGELFFGEGSRLTVL.

The chain couples TRBV14 to TRBJ1-3; unclear D gene. Germline-derived CDR1 and CDR2 are SGHDN and FVKESK. There are 14 residues in the CDR3. Deletions cut 4 bases from V and 4 bases from J, with 11 bases between. The CDR3 is CASSRFGSGNTIYF. DNA for the CDR3: TGTGCCAGCAGCCGGTTCGGTTCCGGAAACACCATATATTTT.

The chain couples TRBV28 to TRBJ1-2; TRBD1 matches 7 bases. V lost 5 bases, J lost 4 bases, and 13 bases stayed unmatched. This CDR3 spans 16 amino acids. Germline loops: CDR1 MDHEN, CDR2 SYDVKM. CDR3 DNA: TGTGCCAGCAGTCTACCCTCGAGGGGGCAGGGCTATGGCTACACCTTC. Its translation is CASSLPSRGQGYGYTF.

The rearrangement links TRBV9 to TRBJ1-1; D unclear. Germline V gene sequence: CDR1 SGDLS, CDR2 YYNGEE. The length of the CDR3 is 15 residues. Trimming removed 3 bases at V and 1 base at J, with 13 bases between. DNA for the CDR3: TGTGCCAGCAGCGCTCACCGGAGGGCGAACACTGAAGCTTTCTTT. Protein: CASSAHRRANTEAFF. Full variable domain (outside the CDR3, taken from reference TRBV9 and TRBJ1-1): DSGVTQTPKHLITATGQRVTLRCSPRSGDLSVYWYQQSLDQGLQFLIQYYNGEERAKGNILERFSAQQFPDLHSELNLSSLELGDSALYFCASSAHRRANTEAFFGQGTRLTVV.

The chain carries TRBV4-2 and TRBJ1-1; D ambiguous. Looked up from germline, CDR1 is LGHNA and CDR2 is YNFKEQ. V lost 0 bases and J lost 3, with 8 bases in between. The CDR3 covers 14 residues. This CDR3 reads CASSQEVQYTEAFF. In DNA form, the CDR3 reads TGTGCCAGCAGCCAAGAAGTCCAGTACACTGAAGCTTTCTTT.

J is TRBJ2-1 and V is TRBV10-1, with 12 bases matching TRBD1. V lost 8 bases, J lost 14 bases, and 16 bases stayed unmatched. In germline, CDR1 is WNHNN, CDR2 SYGVQD (reference sequence). This CDR3 is built from 15 residues. The CDR3 DNA reads TGCGCCAGCGAAAACGGGGACAGGGGGCATCAGTGGGAGTTCTTC. This translates into CASENGDRGHQWEFF.

The chain combines TRBV30 with TRBJ2-7; 9 positions agree with TRBD1. The CDR3 is 13 amino acids. CDR1 GTSNPN and CDR2 SVGIG come from the germline V gene (reference sequence). J was trimmed by 2 bases and V by 1 base; bases with no gene match: 0. The CDR3 DNA follows: TGTGCCTGGAGTGGGGACAGGGCCTACGAGCAGTACTTC. Translation gives CAWSGDRAYEQYF.

There are a few counts of this clone. V and J are TRBV28 and TRBJ1-4; 7 positions match TRBD1. Germline CDR1 and CDR2: MDHEN and SYDVKM. J gave up 2 bases and V 6 bases, and 6 bases lay outside the gene matches. The CDR3 length is 15 residues. CDR3 region: CASSSEDRTNEKLFF. CDR3 in DNA: TGTGCCAGCAGCTCCGAGGACAGGACTAATGAAAAACTGTTTTTT.

The gene calls are TRBV18 and TRBJ1-2, with TRBD1 identical over 9 bases. The CDR3 has 14 amino acids. V dropped 5 bases and J dropped 3; count of bases not matched to a gene: 4. CDR1 and CDR2 from the germline V gene are KGHSH and LQKENI. CDR3 nucleotide sequence: TGTGCCAGCTCATCCAGGACAGGGGACTATGGCTACACCTTC. It codes for CASSSRTGDYGYTF.

The CDR3, as DNA: TGTGCCAGCAGCCCCGCTCCGGGGGGGCCCCAAACCTACGAGCAGTACTTC. Its translation is CASSPAPGGPQTYEQYF. This sequence joins TRBV7-9 and TRBJ2-7; 8 nucleotides match TRBD2. V trimming: 5 bases; J trimming: 2 bases; junction bases outside the gene matches: 14. The CDR3 has 17 residues. Per the germline V gene, CDR1 is SEHNR and CDR2 is FQNEAQ (reference sequence).

The rearrangement uses TRBV19 and TRBJ1-4; the D is unclear. The V gene's germline CDR1 is LNHDA and CDR2 SQIVND (reference sequence). Between the trimmed V and J ends, which lost 10 bases and 8 bases, there was a span of 20 bases. The CDR3 sequence is 14 residues long. The CDR3 loop reads CATTPSYPGEKLFF. The CDR3 nucleotides read TGTGCCACTACCCCCTCCTATCCGGGAGAAAAACTGTTTTTT.

V and J are TRBV20-1 and TRBJ1-2; TRBD1 matches at 9 bases. Germline V gives CDR1 DFQATT, CDR2 SNEGSKA (reference sequence). CDR3 length: 11 residues. Trimming took 6 bases from V and 12 from J; bases not matched to a gene: 8. The CDR3 region has the DNA TGCAGTGCCCTCCGGGACAGGGCAAACACCTTC. It is translated as CSALRDRANTF.

J is TRBJ2-7 and V is TRBV5-4, with a weak D call TRBD2 (6 bases). The germline V gene encodes CDR1 SGHNT and CDR2 YYREEE (reference sequence). The CDR3 sequence is 15 residues long. V was cut by 5 bases and J by 0 bases, with 15 bases left in between. The CDR3 protein is CASRPAGTVSYEQYF. The CDR3 region has the DNA TGTGCCAGCAGACCCGCAGGGACTGTCTCCTACGAGCAGTACTTC.